The 25 T cell receptor beta chains below were found in one sample sequenced in a study of cytomegalovirus exposure and HLA in healthy donors. 60 Vbeta and 13 Jbeta primers were used in PCR. Produced via immunoSEQ multiplex PCR; TCRdb's table is partial and in-frame only. This sample has some 120,000 clones; 79% occur once, and the top ten carry about 4.5%. Sequences were obtained from PBMCs. The receptors derive from a man aged 25 to 45 in good health and CMV-seropositive.

This clone has just a few counts. The V call is TRBV30, the J call TRBJ2-7; 8 bases fit TRBD2. After removal of 0 bases from V and 4 bases from J, the junction contained 5 bases not matched to a gene. Germline V lookup: CDR1 GTSNPN, CDR2 SVGIG (reference sequence). The CDR3 is 14 residues long. The chain's CDR3 is CAWSVVGRGYEQYF. The CDR3 nucleotides are TGTGCCTGGAGTGTTGTCGGGAGGGGATACGAGCAGTACTTC.

The gene calls are TRBV15 and TRBJ2-7; perhaps TRBD2 as D (6 bases). Germline CDR1 and CDR2: LNHNV and YYDKDF (reference sequence). Trimming shortened V by 0 bases and J by 2 bases, and 11 bases separated the two germline ends. The CDR3 runs to 15 residues. CDR3 nucleotide sequence: TGTGCCACCAGCAGAGACCTCGGGAGTACCTACGAGCAGTACTTC. The encoded protein is CATSRDLGSTYEQYF. The full variable domain, with the rest looked up from reference TRBV15 and TRBJ2-7, is DAMVIQNPRYQVTQFGKPVTLSCSQTLNHNVMYWYQQKSSQAPKLLFHYYDKDFNNEADTPDNFQSRRPNTSFCFLDIRSPGLGDTAMYLCATSRDLGSTYEQYFGPGTRLTVT.

The chain links TRBV21-1 to TRBJ1-6. TRBV21-1 is given as a pseudogene. This CDR3 spans 16 amino acids. The CDR3 region has the DNA TGTGCCAGCAGGGAAACGAGGGAGGACTATAATTCACCCCTCCACTTT. It encodes CASRETREDYNSPLHF.

The J gene is TRBJ1-2, the V gene TRBV2; D unclear. The germline V gene encodes CDR1 SNHLY and CDR2 FYNNEI. Trimming stripped 6 bases from V and 4 bases from J, with 12 bases between. There are 13 residues in the CDR3. The CDR3 loop reads CASRDSATYGYTF. CDR3 in DNA: TGTGCCAGCAGGGACTCGGCTACCTATGGCTACACCTTC.

J is TRBJ2-5 and V is TRBV9; D gene ambiguous. Trimming pared 3 bases from V and 1 base from J, leaving 13 bases between. This CDR3 is 15 amino acids long. Germline CDR1 is SGDLS and CDR2 is YYNGEE. Written as DNA, the CDR3 is TGTGCCAGCAGCGATTTCATGGGCGCCCAAGAGACCCAGTACTTC. It codes for CASSDFMGAQETQYF.

The rearrangement joins TRBV5-4 to TRBJ1-2; the D gene is possibly TRBD1 (6 bases). CDR1 is SGHNT, CDR2 YYREEE, per germline (reference sequence). This CDR3 has 16 residues. V was clipped by 4 bases and J by 5 bases, with 21 bases between them. The CDR3 sequence is CASSLNGRDTVYGYTF. In nucleotides, the CDR3 is TGTGCCAGCAGCCTGAACGGACGGGACACCGTTTATGGCTACACCTTC.

The J gene is TRBJ2-3, the V gene TRBV19; D gene uncertain. Trimming removed 2 bases at V and 8 bases at J, with 11 bases between. Germline loops: CDR1 LNHDA, CDR2 SQIVND (reference sequence). CDR3 length: 13 residues. The CDR3 loop reads CASSIFSSGTQYF. The CDR3 nucleotides read TGTGCCAGTAGTATATTTTCGTCGGGTACGCAGTATTTT.

The chain couples TRBV7-2 to TRBJ1-1; tentatively, D is TRBD1 (6 bases). Germline CDR1 reads SGHTA; CDR2 reads FQGNSA. Trimming removed 1 base at V and 7 bases at J, with 10 bases between. The length of the CDR3 is 13 residues. CDR3 sequence reads: CASSLGGTLEAFF. In nucleotides, the CDR3 is TGTGCCAGCAGCTTAGGGGGGACACTTGAAGCTTTCTTT.

The V gene is TRBV28, the J gene TRBJ1-2, with a weak D call TRBD1 (5 bases). This CDR3 contains 13 residues. In germline, CDR1 is MDHEN, CDR2 SYDVKM. The ends were cut back, 2 bases at V and 4 bases at J, with 8 bases in the middle. The CDR3 DNA follows: TGTGCCAGCAGTTTAGGGGGGGGCTATGGCTACACCTTC. This encodes CASSLGGGYGYTF.

This chain uses TRBV28 with TRBJ1-3; TRBD1 matches 8 bases. The V segment lost 6 bases and the J segment 0 bases; nucleotides outside the gene matches: 7. The CDR3 has 16 residues. The germline V gene encodes CDR1 MDHEN and CDR2 SYDVKM. The DNA of the CDR3 is TGTGCCAGCAGGGGACAGGTGGATATCTCTGGAAACACCATATATTTT. Amino acids: CASRGQVDISGNTIYF. The variable domain in full, with the rest retrieved from reference TRBV28 and TRBJ1-3, is DVKVTQSSRYLVKRTGEKVFLECVQDMDHENMFWYRQDPGLGLRLIYFSYDVKMKEKGDIPEGYSVSREKKERFSLILESASTNQTSMYLCASRGQVDISGNTIYFGEGSWLTVV.

The V call is TRBV21-1, the J call TRBJ2-5; the table's D call, TRBD2, has no DNA check behind it. TRBV21-1 is given as a pseudogene. There are 18 residues in the CDR3. CDR3 loop: CASSKALSSGDYQETQYF. In nucleotides, the CDR3 is TGTGCCAGCAGCAAAGCGCTGTCTAGCGGGGACTACCAAGAGACCCAGTACTTC.

The chain carries TRBV15 and TRBJ2-7; D perhaps matches TRBD1 (6 bases). Germline lookup yields CDR1 LNHNV and CDR2 YYDKDF (reference sequence). Trimming removed 6 bases at V and 2 bases at J, with 17 bases between. The CDR3 spans 15 residues. The CDR3 protein is CATSMGDRQTYEQYF. CDR3 DNA sequence: TGTGCCACCAGTATGGGAGACAGGCAGACCTACGAGCAGTACTTC.

This clone was seen just once. The chain recombines TRBV5-4 with TRBJ2-2; D remains ambiguous. The germline V and J ends were trimmed by 4 bases and 4 bases, with 17 bases remaining between them. The germline gives CDR1 SGHNT, CDR2 YYREEE (reference sequence). The CDR3 extends over 16 amino acids. The CDR3 sequence is CASSPTPTSGTGELFF. Here the CDR3 DNA reads TGTGCCAGCAGCCCCACCCCAACCTCGGGCACCGGGGAGCTGTTTTTT.

The chain links TRBV28 to TRBJ2-7; 7 nucleotides match TRBD2. CDR1 and CDR2 (germline): MDHEN, SYDVKM. CDR3 size: 14 residues. J gave up 0 bases and V 10 bases, and 9 bases lay outside the gene matches. CDR3 DNA: TGTGCCACAAGACTAGCTGGGAGCTCCTACGAGCAGTACTTC. Translated: CATRLAGSSYEQYF.

The chain has TRBV11-3 and TRBJ2-5; tentatively, D is TRBD1 (6 bases). V lost 1 base, J lost 5 bases, and 11 bases lay in between. This CDR3 is 14 amino acids long. Germline CDR1 is SGHNT and CDR2 is YENEEA. The CDR3 DNA sequence: TGTGCCAGCAGCTTAGTAGGGGGAATGGAGACCCAGTACTTC. As protein: CASSLVGGMETQYF.

To note about this clone: The junction and the germline gene differ at one end; a read error may be behind it. The chain carries TRBV20-1 and TRBJ2-4, with D hard to call. The germline V gene has CDR1 DFQATT and CDR2 SNEGSKA (reference sequence). The CDR3 totals 11 residues. The CDR3 DNA is TGCAGTGCTAGGAACAAAAACAGTCAGTACTTC. Translation: CSARNKNSQYF.

In this sample, this clone turned up a few times. This CDR3 is also generated by other DNA sequences in the sample. The V gene is TRBV2, the J gene TRBJ1-2; the D is unclear. CDR1 SNHLY and CDR2 FYNNEI come from the germline V gene. The V end lost 4 bases, the J end lost 0 bases, and 12 bases lay between the germline ends. The CDR3 is made up of 15 amino acids. CDR3 loop: CASSVRGRTNYGYTF. In nucleotides, the CDR3 is TGTGCCAGCAGTGTAAGAGGGAGAACTAACTATGGCTACACCTTC.

This clone was counted a few times. This chain links TRBV7-9 with TRBJ2-1; 8 bases fit TRBD1. V gave up 1 base and J gave up 7 bases; unmatched junction bases: 3. The CDR3 runs to 14 residues. Germline CDR1 and CDR2: SEHNR and FQNEAQ (reference sequence). CDR3 region: CASSLGQGRNEQFF. The DNA of the CDR3 is TGTGCCAGCAGCTTAGGACAGGGGAGGAATGAGCAGTTCTTC.

In the case of this clone: The junction shows a germline mismatch at one end, possibly a read error. The chain carries TRBV7-3 and TRBJ2-5; 11 bases map to TRBD2. Per germline, CDR1 SGHTA and CDR2 FQGTGA. The CDR3 totals 18 residues. CDR3 sequence reads: CASSSPGTSGSLQGTQYF. CDR3 DNA sequence: TGTGCCAGCAGCTCCCCCGGTACTAGCGGGAGCTTGCAAGGGACCCAGTACTTC.

The chain employs TRBV9 and TRBJ1-3; 8 bases line up with TRBD1. J was trimmed by 1 base and V by 2 bases; bases with no gene match: 5. The CDR3 length is 16 residues. The germline V gene encodes CDR1 SGDLS and CDR2 YYNGEE. CDR3 loop: CASSVVDRVSGNTIYF. As DNA, the CDR3 is TGTGCCAGCAGCGTCGTGGACAGGGTTTCTGGAAACACCATATATTTT.

The chain couples TRBV11-3 to TRBJ2-5, with TRBD2 as a possible D gene (6 bases). Germline values: CDR1 SGHNT, CDR2 YENEEA. V was shortened by 5 bases and J by 5 bases, with 12 bases between the two germline ends. The CDR3 is 13 residues long. In nucleotides, the CDR3 is TGTGCCAGCAGCAGGGACTTTTCGGAGACCCAGTACTTC. Protein sequence: CASSRDFSETQYF.

The rearrangement uses TRBV5-1 and TRBJ2-4; 7 positions agree with TRBD1. The junction had 21 bases not matched to a gene; V was cut back by 8 bases and J by 7 bases. The CDR3 is 17 amino acids. The germline gives CDR1 SGHRS, CDR2 YFSETQ. The CDR3 loop is CARLTRQGKARVNIQYF. CDR3 nucleotides: TGCGCCAGACTCACCCGACAGGGAAAAGCTAGAGTGAACATTCAGTACTTC. The full variable domain, in which reference TRBV5-1 and TRBJ2-4 provide the parts outside the CDR3, is KAGVTQTPRYLIKTRGQQVTLSCSPISGHRSVSWYQQTPGQGLQFLFEYFSETQRNKGNFPGRFSGRQFSNSRSEMNVSTLELGDSALYLCARLTRQGKARVNIQYFGAGTRLSVL.

V is TRBV6-6 and J is TRBJ2-7; weak D call: TRBD2 (5 bases). Germline assignment: CDR1 MNHNY and CDR2 SVGAGI (reference sequence). This CDR3 has 13 amino acids. The V end was cut by 8 bases, the J end by 0 bases, with 11 bases between. CDR3 in amino acids: CASGERISYEQYF. In DNA form, the CDR3 reads TGTGCCAGCGGCGAGCGGATCTCCTACGAGCAGTACTTC.

Worth noting for this clone: This specimen includes other DNA sequences encoding the same CDR3. The chain is built from TRBV7-2 and TRBJ1-2; 8 bases align to TRBD1. V shed 5 bases and J 4 bases; nucleotides not matched to a gene: 6. CDR1 is SGHTA, CDR2 FQGNSA, per germline. CDR3 size: 14 residues. CDR3 protein: CASSRTGLGYGYTF. The CDR3 region has the DNA TGTGCCAGCAGCCGGACAGGGCTGGGCTATGGCTACACCTTC.

The chain links TRBV29-1 to TRBJ2-7; 7 positions match TRBD1. V shed 7 bases and J 0 bases; nucleotides not matched to a gene: 6. This CDR3 has 13 amino acids. CDR1 and CDR2 (germline): SQVTM, ANQGSEA. The CDR3 sequence: CSGGGPLSYEQYF. The CDR3 nucleotides read TGCAGCGGAGGGGGCCCGCTCTCCTACGAGCAGTACTTC.